Below are 26 T cell receptor beta chains sequenced from a single sample in a study of T cell repertoires in aging, cancer and after chemotherapy. TRB rearrangements spanning V, D and J were amplified using mixed TRB-A/B primers. TCRdb re-called the multiplex PCR reads with MiXCR, one entry per CDR3 protein. This sample has 800 to 1,000 distinct CDR3 sequences, with roughly 21% found just once. Amplification of TCR beta used genomic DNA extracted from peripheral blood. Material for sequencing was blood. All receptors come from a human donor with a solid tumor.

This clonotype is categorized as large. The chain combines TRBV20-1 with TRBJ2-7; D is unresolved. The CDR3 spans 14 residues. Per germline, CDR1 DFQATT and CDR2 SNEGSKA (reference sequence). Trimming removed 2 bases at V and 0 bases at J, with 11 bases between. The CDR3 region has the DNA TGCAGTGCTAGATCTCAGTCCCGCTCCTACGAGCAGTACTTC. Its translation: CSARSQSRSYEQYF.

This clonotype is deemed large. The chain couples TRBV29-1 to TRBJ1-5; D uncertain. The CDR3 runs to 13 residues. The ends were cut back, 4 bases at V and 5 bases at J, with 12 bases in the middle. The germline V gene has CDR1 SQVTM and CDR2 ANQGSEA. CDR3 sequence reads: CSVADGFYQPQHF. As DNA, the CDR3 is TGCAGCGTTGCTGACGGTTTCTATCAGCCCCAGCATTTT.

The rearrangement uses TRBV5-1 and TRBJ2-4; D ambiguous. V lost 5 bases to trimming and J lost 6 bases, with 18 bases between them. Germline assignment: CDR1 SGHRS and CDR2 YFSETQ. The CDR3 consists of 15 residues. For the CDR3, the DNA is TGCGCCAGCAGTCATAGACTCGGGCCCCTAAACATTCAGTACTTC. Encoded protein: CASSHRLGPLNIQYF.

The rearrangement joins TRBV20-1 to TRBJ1-5; D perhaps matches TRBD1 (5 bases). CDR3 size: 14 residues. Germline CDR1 and CDR2: DFQATT and SNEGSKA (reference sequence). V shed 6 bases and J shed 3 bases, with 15 bases lying between them. CDR3: CSAPKGLYNQPQHF. CDR3 nucleotide sequence: TGCAGTGCCCCAAAGGGGCTTTACAATCAGCCCCAGCATTTT.

The chain is built from TRBV12-3 or TRBV12-4 and TRBJ1-6; 8 bases fit TRBD1. The junction had 8 bases not matched to a gene; V was cut back by 5 bases and J by 8 bases. The CDR3 is 15 amino acids. CDR3 in DNA: TGTGCCAGCAGTCCGGCAGGGGGCGCCCATTCACCCCTCCACTTT. Protein product: CASSPAGGAHSPLHF.

By share of the sample, this clonotype is large. The V call is TRBV7-9, the J call TRBJ1-2; TRBD1 might be the D (5 bases). Germline CDR1 SEHNR, CDR2 FQNEAQ (reference sequence). The V and J ends lost 4 bases and 4 bases respectively, with 13 bases between them. This CDR3 has 14 residues. CDR3 DNA sequence: TGTGCCAGCAGCTATGGGGGTCTGACCTATGGCTACACCTTC. It encodes CASSYGGLTYGYTF. Using reference TRBV7-9 and TRBJ1-2 for the parts outside the CDR3, the full variable domain is DTGVSQNPRHKITKRGQNVTFRCDPISEHNRLYWYRQTLGQGPEFLTYFQNEAQLEKSRLLSDRFSAERPKGSFSTLEIQRTEQGDSAMYLCASSYGGLTYGYTFGSGTRLTVV.

Details on this clonotype: A clone one base away is much larger, so this may be a read error. V is TRBV6-5 and J is TRBJ2-6; D is ambiguous. In germline, CDR1 is MNHEY, CDR2 SVGAGI. CDR3 length: 15 residues. V lost 6 bases to trimming and J lost 0 bases, with 9 bases between them. DNA for the CDR3: TGTGCCAGCAGGGCATACGGCTCTGGGGCCAACGTCCTGACTTTC. Its translation: CASRAYGSGANVLTF.

As concerns this clonotype: Just one base apart from a much larger clone, this may be a read error. This chain links TRBV12-3 or TRBV12-4 with TRBJ1-5; maybe TRBD1 (6 bases). This CDR3 region has 14 residues. Trimming took 5 bases from V and 9 from J, leaving 17 bases between them. The CDR3 DNA sequence: TGTGCCAGCAGTCCTCAACAGGGCGACCGGCCCCAGCATTTT. It yields the protein CASSPQQGDRPQHF.

This clonotype is large (0.1 to 1%) within its sample. V is TRBV7-2 and J is TRBJ1-3; tentatively, D is TRBD1 (6 bases). The CDR3 loop spans 16 amino acids. Germline-derived CDR1 and CDR2 are SGHTA and FQGNSA. V was cut by 5 bases and J by 1 base, with 15 bases left in between. CDR3 bases: TGTGCCAGCAGCCACAACAGGGTATTTTCTGGAAACACCATATATTTT. Its translation is CASSHNRVFSGNTIYF.

By its share, this clonotype is large. The chain combines TRBV13 with TRBJ2-7; D may be TRBD1 (6 bases). The CDR3 has 14 residues. V shed 7 bases and J shed 2 bases, with 15 bases lying between them. Germline V gene lookup returns CDR1 PRHDT and CDR2 FYEKMQ (reference sequence). CDR3 in DNA: TGTGCCAGCACCCGGGGACAACAAACCTACGAGCAGTACGTC. Its protein product is CASTRGQQTYEQYV.

This clonotype was recorded a few times. The chain recombines TRBV5-1 with TRBJ1-4, with D possibly matching TRBD1 (5 bases). CDR1 SGHRS and CDR2 YFSETQ come from the germline V gene. V lost 7 bases and J lost 5, with 12 bases in between. This CDR3 is 13 amino acids long. The CDR3 loop is CASCDSDNEKLFF. The CDR3 DNA reads TGCGCCAGCTGCGACAGCGACAATGAAAAACTGTTTTTT.

In its sample, this clonotype ranks as large. The rearrangement uses TRBV20-1 and TRBJ2-1, with TRBD2 identical over 9 bases. The J segment lost 5 bases and the V segment lost 6 bases, leaving 8 bases of the junction unmatched. This CDR3 is built from 14 residues. CDR1 DFQATT and CDR2 SNEGSKA come from the germline V gene (reference sequence). CDR3 coding DNA: TGCAGTGCGTACCCTAGCGGGGCCAACAATGAGCAGTTCTTC. It is translated as CSAYPSGANNEQFF.

This chain links TRBV27 with TRBJ2-5; the D is unclear. The CDR3 extends over 16 amino acids. Germline CDR1 MNHEY, CDR2 SMNVEV (reference sequence). Trimming removed 5 bases at V and 5 bases at J, with 21 bases between. The CDR3: CASSPHPTEPWETQYF. The CDR3 nucleotides read TGTGCCAGCAGTCCCCACCCGACTGAACCGTGGGAGACCCAGTACTTC.

The rearrangement links TRBV20-1 to TRBJ2-7, with TRBD1 matching 8 bases. With 5 bases clipped from V and 6 bases from J, the junction kept 9 bases outside the gene matches. In germline, CDR1 is DFQATT, CDR2 SNEGSKA (reference sequence). CDR3 size: 13 residues. CDR3 amino acids: CSAHPGTGTEQYV. CDR3 bases: TGCAGTGCTCACCCCGGGACAGGAACCGAGCAGTACGTC.

With respect to this clonotype: A read error is possible here, since a much larger clone lies one base away. The chain couples TRBV20-1 to TRBJ2-6; D is perhaps TRBD1 (6 bases). The CDR3 has 13 residues. Germline-derived CDR1 and CDR2 are DFQATT and SNEGSKA (reference sequence). CDR3 nucleotides: TGCAGTGCAAACAGGGACGGGGACAACGTCCTGACTTTC. Protein: CSANRDGDNVLTF.

This chain links TRBV20-1 with TRBJ2-2, with D perhaps matching TRBD1 (5 bases). CDR3 length: 13 amino acids. Germline V gene lookup returns CDR1 DFQATT and CDR2 SNEGSKA (reference sequence). Trimming left V 0 bases short and J 7 bases short, with 9 bases between. The CDR3 nucleotides are TGCAGTGCTAGAGAGAGCAGGGTCGGGGAGCTGTTTTTT. Translated, it gives CSARESRVGELFF.

This clonotype has a handful of counts. The chain employs TRBV27 and TRBJ2-2, with 10 bases matching TRBD1. V lost 5 bases and J lost 6; bases outside the gene matches: 6. The CDR3 runs to 15 residues. Germline assignment: CDR1 MNHEY and CDR2 SMNVEV (reference sequence). The chain's CDR3 is CASSPWDRGAGELFF. As DNA, the CDR3 is TGTGCCAGCAGTCCCTGGGACAGGGGTGCCGGGGAGCTGTTTTTT.

The chain couples TRBV5-4 to TRBJ2-3; a weak D match, TRBD1 (6 bases). The germline CDR1 and CDR2 sequences are SGHNT and YYREEE (reference sequence). The CDR3 is 13 amino acids. V shed 0 bases and J shed 6 bases, with 8 bases lying between them. CDR3 residues: CASSLDREDTQYF. CDR3 coding DNA: TGTGCCAGCAGCTTGGACAGGGAGGATACGCAGTATTTT.

V and J are TRBV20-1 and TRBJ2-2, with D perhaps TRBD1 (6 bases). This CDR3 has 15 residues. The germline V gene encodes CDR1 DFQATT and CDR2 SNEGSKA (reference sequence). The V gene lost 1 base and the J gene lost 5 bases, with 14 bases spanning the gap. The CDR3 nucleotides read TGCAGTGCTAGAGTAGCGATAGGGGGAACCGGGGAGCTGTTTTTT. Encoded protein: CSARVAIGGTGELFF.

The chain couples TRBV2 to TRBJ2-5, with D unclear. In germline, CDR1 is SNHLY, CDR2 FYNNEI. CDR3 length equals 14 residues. V was clipped by 8 bases and J by 5 bases, with 18 bases between them. CDR3: CASQALDKSETQYF. CDR3 bases: TGTGCCAGCCAAGCGTTAGATAAGTCGGAGACCCAGTACTTC.

This clonotype was seen only a few times. The rearrangement links TRBV10-2 to TRBJ1-5; possible D gene TRBD1, 5 bases. Per the germline V gene, CDR1 is WSHSY and CDR2 is SAAADI. Between the trimmed V and J ends, which lost 0 bases and 3 bases, there was a span of 9 bases. The CDR3 has 15 residues. CDR3 sequence reads: CASSESMGVNQPQHF. CDR3 in DNA: TGCGCCAGCAGTGAGTCGATGGGGGTCAATCAGCCCCAGCATTTT.

By its share, this clonotype is large. The junction and the germline gene differ at one end; a read error may be behind it. The rearrangement joins TRBV7-2 to TRBJ1-2; D gene unclear. Germline V lookup: CDR1 SGHTA, CDR2 FQGNSA. The CDR3 consists of 12 residues. CDR3 region: CASSLDWIRVFF. CDR3 nucleotide sequence: TGTGCCAGCAGCTTAGATTGGATCCGGGTTTTTTTC. Full variable domain (missing parts from reference TRBV7-2 and TRBJ1-2): GAGVSQSPSNKVTEKGKDVELRCDPISGHTALYWYRQSLGQGLEFLIYFQGNSAPDKSGLPSDRFSAERTGGSVSTLTIQRTQQEDSAVYLCASSLDWIRVFFGSGTRLTVV.

By sample share, this clonotype is large. This chain joins TRBV30 and TRBJ2-2, with TRBD1 matching over 7 bases. This CDR3 has 16 amino acids. Per germline, CDR1 GTSNPN and CDR2 SVGIG (reference sequence). After removal of 7 bases from V and 5 bases from J, the junction contained 16 bases not matched to a gene. In nucleotides, the CDR3 is TGTGCCTCCTCTAGGGGGCGGCGGGTCGGGACCGGGGAGCTGTTTTTT. This codes for CASSRGRRVGTGELFF.

This clonotype rates as large. The chain combines TRBV6-5 with TRBJ1-2; tentative D call: TRBD1 (6 bases). The V and J ends lost 7 bases and 8 bases respectively, with 14 bases between them. The CDR3 length is 12 residues. The germline V gene has CDR1 MNHEY and CDR2 SVGAGI. In nucleotides, the CDR3 is TGTGCCAGCAACAACAGGGTATCGGGCTACACCTTC. This sequence encodes CASNNRVSGYTF.

In regard to this clonotype: A junction boundary mismatches the germline segment, possibly from a read error. The chain links TRBV6-6 to TRBJ2-5; either TRBD1 or TRBD2 may supply D (6 bases each). Germline V gene sequence: CDR1 MNHNY, CDR2 SVGAGI (reference sequence). The CDR3 sequence is 13 residues long. This chain's CDR3 is CAGRRGAGETQYF. The CDR3 region has the DNA TGTGCCGGCAGAAGGGGGGCCGGAGAGACCCAGTACTTC.

The J gene is TRBJ1-2, the V gene TRBV5-5; TRBD1 matches at 11 bases. The V gene's germline CDR1 is SGHKS and CDR2 YYEKEE (reference sequence). The V and J ends lost 0 bases and 4 bases, in that order; junction bases with no gene match: 8. The CDR3 covers 17 residues. The CDR3 here is CASSLGTGGEGLYGYTF. CDR3 nucleotide sequence: TGTGCCAGCAGCTTGGGGACAGGGGGCGAGGGGCTCTATGGCTACACCTTC.